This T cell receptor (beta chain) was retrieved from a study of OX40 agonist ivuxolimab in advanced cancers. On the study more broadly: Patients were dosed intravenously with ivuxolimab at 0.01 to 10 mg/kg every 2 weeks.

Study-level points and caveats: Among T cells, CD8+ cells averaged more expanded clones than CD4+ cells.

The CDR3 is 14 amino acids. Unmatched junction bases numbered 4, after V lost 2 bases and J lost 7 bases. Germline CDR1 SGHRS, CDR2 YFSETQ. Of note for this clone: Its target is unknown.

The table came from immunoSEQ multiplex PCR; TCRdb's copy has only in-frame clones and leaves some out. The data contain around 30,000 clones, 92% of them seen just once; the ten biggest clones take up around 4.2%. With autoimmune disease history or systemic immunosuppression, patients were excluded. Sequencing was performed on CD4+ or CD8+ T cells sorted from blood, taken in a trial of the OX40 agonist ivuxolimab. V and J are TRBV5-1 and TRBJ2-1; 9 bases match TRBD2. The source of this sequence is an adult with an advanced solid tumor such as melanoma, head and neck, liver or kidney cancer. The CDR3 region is CASSFRGRVNEQFF. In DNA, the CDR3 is TGCGCCAGCAGCTTTCGCGGGAGGGTGAATGAGCAGTTCTTC.